This is a list of T cell receptor beta chains from one sample in a study of identical twins. In TCRdb, the 5' RACE reads were re-called with MiXCR into one record per CDR3 protein. The table records about 150,000 distinct CDR3 sequences, roughly 3.2% of them present only once. Sequences were obtained from memory T cells sorted from blood. These receptors were collected from a man in his late teens or twenties in good health. The CDR3 runs from the conserved cysteine through the conserved F or W. Each record gives: J gene, V gene, D gene, clone size, CDR3 protein, CDR3 DNA. D genes are given only for firm matches. Clone size, where shown, is once, few, many, or a class for clones that have expanded.

J gene: TRBJ2-1; V gene: TRBV7-7; D gene: TRBD1; clone size: many; CDR3 protein: CASSRSGTGLGNEQFF; CDR3 DNA: TGTGCCAGCAGCCGATCCGGGACAGGGTTGGGCAATGAGCAGTTCTTC
J gene: TRBJ2-2; V gene: TRBV4-1; D gene: .; clone size: few; CDR3 protein: CASSPWGGELFF; CDR3 DNA: TGCGCCAGCAGTCCGTGGGGCGGGGAGCTGTTTTTT
J gene: TRBJ2-1; V gene: TRBV4-1; D gene: .; clone size: many; CDR3 protein: CASSQFGEGVYNEQFF; CDR3 DNA: TGCGCCAGCAGCCAATTCGGTGAGGGAGTCTACAATGAGCAGTTCTTC
J gene: TRBJ2-1; V gene: TRBV11-2; D gene: TRBD2; clone size: many; CDR3 protein: CASSSRREGLNEQFF; CDR3 DNA: TGTGCCAGCAGCTCCCGGAGGGAGGGCCTTAATGAGCAGTTCTTC
J gene: TRBJ2-7; V gene: TRBV20-1; D gene: .; clone size: .; CDR3 protein: CSASKQGIAYEQYF; CDR3 DNA: TGCAGTGCTTCCAAACAGGGAATCGCCTACGAGCAGTACTTC
J gene: TRBJ2-1; V gene: TRBV6-1; D gene: .; clone size: many; CDR3 protein: CASSVDYTGNEQFF; CDR3 DNA: TGTGCCAGCAGTGTAGACTACACCGGCAATGAGCAGTTCTTC
J gene: TRBJ1-1; V gene: TRBV20-1; D gene: TRBD1; clone size: .; CDR3 protein: CTATGTVNTEAFF; CDR3 DNA: TGCACTGCAACCGGGACAGTGAACACTGAAGCTTTCTTT
J gene: TRBJ2-1; V gene: TRBV20-1; D gene: .; clone size: many; CDR3 protein: CSARPVSSYNEQFF; CDR3 DNA: TGCAGTGCCAGACCGGTTAGCTCCTACAATGAGCAGTTCTTC
J gene: TRBJ2-1; V gene: TRBV28; D gene: .; clone size: many; CDR3 protein: CASPPTGRGGSEQFF; CDR3 DNA: TGTGCCAGCCCCCCAACGGGTCGGGGTGGTTCTGAGCAGTTCTTC
J gene: TRBJ2-1; V gene: TRBV12-5; D gene: .; clone size: many; CDR3 protein: CATWGPGPDYNEQFF; CDR3 DNA: TGTGCTACTTGGGGGCCGGGCCCCGACTACAATGAGCAGTTCTTC
J gene: TRBJ2-1; V gene: TRBV27; D gene: TRBD1; clone size: many; CDR3 protein: CASSLTGTGDYNEQFF; CDR3 DNA: TGTGCCAGCAGTTTAACCGGGACAGGGGACTACAATGAGCAGTTCTTC
J gene: TRBJ1-5; V gene: TRBV10-1; D gene: .; clone size: many; CDR3 protein: CASSPNSNQPQHF; CDR3 DNA: TGCGCCAGCAGTCCCAATAGCAATCAGCCCCAGCATTTT
J gene: TRBJ2-1; V gene: TRBV30; D gene: TRBD2; clone size: many; CDR3 protein: CAWTGTSGDRFYNEQFF; CDR3 DNA: TGTGCCTGGACGGGAACTAGCGGAGACCGATTCTACAATGAGCAGTTCTTC
J gene: TRBJ2-2; V gene: TRBV28; D gene: .; clone size: many; CDR3 protein: CASSTRAGELFF; CDR3 DNA: TGTGCCAGCAGTACCCGGGCCGGGGAGCTGTTTTTT
J gene: TRBJ2-1; V gene: TRBV11-1; D gene: .; clone size: many; CDR3 protein: CASSQTGPRYNEQFF; CDR3 DNA: TGTGCCAGCAGCCAAACGGGACCTCGATACAATGAGCAGTTCTTC
J gene: TRBJ2-1; V gene: TRBV29-1; D gene: .; clone size: many; CDR3 protein: CSAHPDYHNEQFF; CDR3 DNA: TGCAGCGCTCACCCCGACTATCACAATGAGCAGTTCTTC
J gene: TRBJ1-1; V gene: TRBV27; D gene: .; clone size: few; CDR3 protein: CASSYQGGSTEAFF; CDR3 DNA: TGTGCCAGCAGTTATCAGGGAGGAAGCACTGAAGCTTTCTTT
J gene: TRBJ1-6; V gene: TRBV4-1; D gene: .; clone size: .; CDR3 protein: CASSQEGGFEPLHF; CDR3 DNA: TGCGCCAGCAGCCAGGAGGGCGGATTTGAACCCCTCCACTTT
J gene: TRBJ2-1; V gene: TRBV18; D gene: TRBD1; clone size: many; CDR3 protein: CASSPPLSDRAYNEQFF; CDR3 DNA: TGTGCCAGCTCACCCCCATTGTCCGACAGGGCCTACAATGAGCAGTTCTTC
J gene: TRBJ2-1; V gene: TRBV4-3; D gene: TRBD1; clone size: many; CDR3 protein: CASSQLGTATYNEQFF; CDR3 DNA: TGCGCCAGCAGCCAACTCGGGACAGCAACCTACAATGAGCAGTTCTTC
J gene: TRBJ1-6; V gene: TRBV20-1; D gene: .; clone size: many; CDR3 protein: CSARGVSPLHF; CDR3 DNA: TGCAGTGCCCGGGGTGTTTCACCCCTCCACTTT
J gene: TRBJ2-1; V gene: TRBV12-3/TRBV12-4; D gene: TRBD1; clone size: .; CDR3 protein: CASSRTGRKFF; CDR3 DNA: TGTGCCAGCAGCCGGACAGGGAGAAAGTTCTTC
J gene: TRBJ1-4; V gene: TRBV7-2; D gene: .; clone size: many; CDR3 protein: CASRNSEFPTNEKLFF; CDR3 DNA: TGTGCCAGCAGGAACTCCGAATTTCCTACTAATGAAAAACTGTTTTTT